Below, 21 T cell receptor beta chains from the same sample are listed, as sequenced in a study of response to subunit inactivated influenza vaccine (dated by TCRdb to 2016 to 2018). Library prep was done by RT-PCR. Instrument used: Illumina HiSeq 2500. Through fastp at Q25 and MiXCR, TCRdb rebuilt clones from the public reads, retaining in-frame beta chains. Each record represents a unique CDR3 protein, reported with the most common genes and DNA among its rows. The sample table contains about 540,000 distinct CDR3 sequences; only one count was recorded for around 25% of them. 2.8% of the sample is held by the ten biggest clonotypes. These data also formed part of another study, on T cells expressing NK-cell markers. The second study reports: The TCR beta cDNA libraries were made using 5'RACE template switching, a step that added both a universal primer site and unique molecular identifiers.

Specimen: CD4+ T cells sorted from PBMCs, collected roughly 12 days after vaccination. These receptors were collected from a man in his fifties or sixties who received an inactivated influenza vaccine. Donor details come from another sample of the same person, matched by shared clones.

This clonotype turned up a few times. The gene calls are TRBV29-1 and TRBJ2-3; possibly TRBD1 for D (7 bases). The V end lost 6 bases, the J end lost 0 bases, and 16 bases lay between the germline ends. This CDR3 has 15 residues. Germline-derived CDR1 and CDR2 are SQVTM and ANQGSEA. The CDR3 sequence is CSVGRQGFSTDTQYF. CDR3 in DNA: TGCAGCGTCGGGAGACAGGGCTTCAGCACAGATACGCAGTATTTT.

The chain uses TRBV7-2 and TRBJ1-3; 7 bases map to TRBD1. V was clipped by 1 base and J by 4 bases; unmatched bases: 1. Germline CDR1 is SGHTA and CDR2 is FQGNSA. The CDR3 has 14 residues. The CDR3 spells CASSLDRGGNTIYF. The CDR3 DNA follows: TGTGCCAGCAGCTTAGACAGGGGCGGAAACACCATATATTTT.

The chain recombines TRBV5-1 with TRBJ1-2; unclear D gene. Germline V lookup: CDR1 SGHRS, CDR2 YFSETQ. With 0 bases removed from V and 2 bases from J, the gap between germline ends came to 8 bases. CDR3 length equals 14 residues. The CDR3 loop reads CASSLALGNYGYTF. The CDR3 nucleotides are TGCGCCAGCAGCTTGGCCTTGGGGAACTATGGCTACACCTTC.

This clonotype was found a few times. V is TRBV3-1 and J is TRBJ2-3; the D call may be TRBD1 or TRBD2 (5 bases each). CDR1 and CDR2 from the germline V gene are LGHDT and YNNKEL (reference sequence). The CDR3 sequence is 15 residues long. The V gene lost 0 bases and the J gene lost 5 bases, with 12 bases spanning the gap. In nucleotides, the CDR3 is TGTGCCAGCAGCCAAGATTTAGGGACCGGAGATACGCAGTATTTT. Translated: CASSQDLGTGDTQYF.

This chain uses TRBV4-1 with TRBJ2-1; D uncertain. V lost 0 bases and J 8 bases, leaving 5 bases between the germline ends. CDR3 length: 12 amino acids. In germline, CDR1 is MGHRA, CDR2 YSYEKL. The CDR3 coding sequence is TGCGCCAGCAGCCAAGATCGAGATGAGCAGTTCTTC. Protein: CASSQDRDEQFF.

The chain is built from TRBV5-1 and TRBJ2-1; 7 nucleotides align to TRBD1. V shed 0 bases and J 3 bases; nucleotides not matched to a gene: 3. Germline lookup yields CDR1 SGHRS and CDR2 YFSETQ. This CDR3 has 15 amino acids. CDR3 coding DNA: TGCGCCAGCAGCTTGGGGGGACAGCTCTACAATGAGCAGTTCTTC. Translated, it gives CASSLGGQLYNEQFF. Full variable domain (rest looked up from reference TRBV5-1 and TRBJ2-1): KAGVTQTPRYLIKTRGQQVTLSCSPISGHRSVSWYQQTPGQGLQFLFEYFSETQRNKGNFPGRFSGRQFSNSRSEMNVSTLELGDSALYLCASSLGGQLYNEQFFGPGTRLTVL.

The chain links TRBV12-3 or TRBV12-4 to TRBJ2-7; the match to TRBD1 covers 8 bases. The CDR3 is made up of 17 amino acids. V lost 5 bases and J lost 6; bases outside the gene matches: 18. This CDR3 is CASSPLFPDRAGSEQYF. The CDR3 DNA is TGTGCCAGCAGTCCACTTTTTCCGGACAGGGCAGGGAGCGAGCAGTACTTC.

The chain couples TRBV5-1 to TRBJ2-3; D call uncertain. Germline V lookup: CDR1 SGHRS, CDR2 YFSETQ. V was cut by 0 bases and J by 0 bases, with 11 bases left in between. CDR3 length: 16 residues. This chain's CDR3 is CASSLEASLSTDTQYF. CDR3 sequence (DNA): TGCGCCAGCAGCTTGGAGGCCAGTCTTAGCACAGATACGCAGTATTTT.

This clonotype was detected only a few times. The chain employs TRBV3-1 and TRBJ1-2; D is possibly TRBD1 (6 bases). CDR1 is LGHDT and CDR2 is YNNKEL in the germline V gene (reference sequence). The CDR3 totals 15 residues. V was trimmed by 3 bases and J by 4 bases, leaving 15 bases between them. CDR3 DNA sequence: TGTGCCAGCAGCCAGCGAATACAGGGAAGCTATGGCTACACCTTC. Its translation: CASSQRIQGSYGYTF. The full variable domain, in which reference TRBV3-1 and TRBJ1-2 provide the parts outside the CDR3, is DTAVSQTPKYLVTQMGNDKSIKCEQNLGHDTMYWYKQDSKKFLKIMFSYNNKELIINETVPNRFSPKSPDKAHLNLHINSLELGDSAVYFCASSQRIQGSYGYTFGSGTRLTVV.

This clonotype was seen a few times. The chain is built from TRBV15 and TRBJ2-2; TRBD2 aligns across 8 bases. Germline V gives CDR1 LNHNV, CDR2 YYDKDF (reference sequence). The CDR3 is 16 residues long. V shed 0 bases, J shed 4 bases, and the junction held 4 bases outside the gene matches. The CDR3 DNA reads as TGTGCCACCAGCAGAGATCTAGCGGGCCTCACCGGGGAGCTGTTTTTT. The encoded protein is CATSRDLAGLTGELFF.

This clonotype was observed a handful of times. The V call is TRBV15, the J call TRBJ1-5; a weak D match, TRBD1 (5 bases). CDR1 is LNHNV and CDR2 is YYDKDF in the germline V gene (reference sequence). The CDR3 contains 13 residues. The ends were cut back, 3 bases at V and 2 bases at J, with 5 bases in the middle. CDR3 loop: CATSSRGNQPQHF. DNA of the CDR3: TGTGCCACCAGCAGCAGGGGCAATCAGCCCCAGCATTTT.

This clonotype was recorded only once. CDR3: CASSGTYPGQTNVFF. The CDR3 nucleotides read TGCGCCAGCAGCGGAACATATCCGGGACAGACAAACGTTTTCTTT. This chain uses TRBV5-1 with TRBJ1-1; 7 nucleotides line up with TRBD1. The germline gives CDR1 SGHRS, CDR2 YFSETQ. The V gene end was trimmed by 4 bases and the J gene end by 13 bases; junction bases not matched to a gene: 19. The CDR3 consists of 15 residues.

This clonotype came up a few times. The chain uses TRBV12-3 or TRBV12-4 and TRBJ2-2; D is possibly TRBD1 or TRBD2 (5 bases each). Trimming removed 3 bases from V and 7 bases from J, with 18 bases in between. The CDR3 has 16 amino acids. For the CDR3, the DNA is TGTGCCAGCAGTTTTCTAGGGACGGGCACAGGCGGGGAGCTGTTTTTT. Amino acid sequence: CASSFLGTGTGGELFF.

This clonotype was counted at least ten times. V usage is TRBV6-1 and J usage is TRBJ1-1; 9 positions match TRBD1. Germline lookup yields CDR1 MNHNS and CDR2 SASEGT. CDR3 size: 15 residues. V shed 1 base and J 6 bases; nucleotides not matched to a gene: 6. This CDR3 is CASSEDLWTGAEAFF. CDR3 DNA: TGTGCCAGCAGTGAAGACCTGTGGACAGGGGCTGAAGCTTTCTTT.

This clonotype was seen a few times. The chain employs TRBV28 and TRBJ1-5; no firm D call. The CDR3 has 13 residues. Per the germline V gene, CDR1 is MDHEN and CDR2 is SYDVKM. V lost 3 bases and J 4 bases, leaving 7 bases between the germline ends. CDR3: CASSFTENQPQHF. CDR3 DNA: TGTGCCAGCAGTTTTACAGAGAATCAGCCCCAGCATTTT.

This sequence joins TRBV11-2 and TRBJ2-6; TRBD1 is a possible D gene (6 bases). This CDR3 comprises 14 residues. From germline, CDR1 is SGHAT and CDR2 FQNNGV. The V end was cut by 1 base, the J end by 7 bases, with 8 bases between. This CDR3 reads CASSLAGAANVLTF. Here the CDR3 DNA reads TGTGCCAGCAGCTTAGCAGGGGCCGCCAACGTCCTGACTTTC. The full variable domain, in which reference TRBV11-2 and TRBJ2-6 provide the parts outside the CDR3, is EAGVAQSPRYKIIEKRQSVAFWCNPISGHATLYWYQQILGQGPKLLIQFQNNGVVDDSQLPKDRFSAERLKGVDSTLKIQPAKLEDSAVYLCASSLAGAANVLTFGAGSRLTVL.

V gene TRBV21-1 combines with J gene TRBJ2-5; the table's D call of TRBD1 was not tested on the DNA. TRBV21-1 counts as a pseudogene. The length of the CDR3 is 15 residues. Here the CDR3 reads CASSKEGTGQETQYF. The CDR3 coding sequence is TGTGCCAGCAGCAAAGAAGGGACAGGGCAAGAGACCCAGTACTTC.

This clonotype was detected a few times. The chain recombines TRBV12-3 or TRBV12-4 with TRBJ1-2; TRBD1 might be the D (5 bases). The CDR3 has 12 residues. Trimming cost V 7 bases and J 7 bases, with 13 bases left between them. As DNA, the CDR3 is TGTGCCAGCACAGGGAGTTCCGGTGGCTACACCTTC. Its translation: CASTGSSGGYTF.

The chain has TRBV12-3 or TRBV12-4 and TRBJ1-2; tentatively, D is TRBD1 (6 bases). With 2 bases removed from V and 8 bases from J, the gap between germline ends came to 12 bases. The CDR3 contains 13 residues. The CDR3 DNA is TGTGCCAGCAGTTTACCGGGGGGCGCAGGCTACACCTTC. Translated: CASSLPGGAGYTF.

The table lists this clonotype with a few counts. The J gene is TRBJ2-1, the V gene TRBV2; D is uncertain. Germline CDR1 is SNHLY and CDR2 is FYNNEI. Trimming took 4 bases from V and 8 from J, leaving 6 bases between them. The CDR3 spans 11 residues. The CDR3 region has the DNA TGTGCCAGCAGTGTTAGGTATGAGCAGTTCTTC. It yields the protein CASSVRYEQFF.

This clonotype has ten or more counts. The V gene is TRBV28, the J gene TRBJ2-2; TRBD2 aligns across 7 bases. With 1 base clipped from V and 3 bases from J, the junction kept 5 bases outside the gene matches. Germline CDR1 and CDR2: MDHEN and SYDVKM. The CDR3 covers 16 residues. CDR3 sequence (DNA): TGTGCCAGCAGTTTATTTGGCGGGAGTGACACCGGGGAGCTGTTTTTT. This gives the protein CASSLFGGSDTGELFF. Variable domain in full (rest from reference TRBV28 and TRBJ2-2): DVKVTQSSRYLVKRTGEKVFLECVQDMDHENMFWYRQDPGLGLRLIYFSYDVKMKEKGDIPEGYSVSREKKERFSLILESASTNQTSMYLCASSLFGGSDTGELFFGEGSRLTVL.